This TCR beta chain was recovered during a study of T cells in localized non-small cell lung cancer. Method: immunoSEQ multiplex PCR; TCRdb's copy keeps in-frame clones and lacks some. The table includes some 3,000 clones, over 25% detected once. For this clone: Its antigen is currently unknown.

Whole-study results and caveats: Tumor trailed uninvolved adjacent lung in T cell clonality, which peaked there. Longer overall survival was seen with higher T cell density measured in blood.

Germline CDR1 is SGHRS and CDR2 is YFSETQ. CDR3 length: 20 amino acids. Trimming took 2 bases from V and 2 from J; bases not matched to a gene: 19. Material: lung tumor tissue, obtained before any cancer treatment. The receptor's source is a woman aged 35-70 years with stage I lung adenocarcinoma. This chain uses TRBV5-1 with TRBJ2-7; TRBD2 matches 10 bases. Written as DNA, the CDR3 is TGCGCCAGCAGCTTCTCAGGGACAGCGACTAGCGGGTCTAGCGCCTACGAGCAGTACTTC. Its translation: CASSFSGTATSGSSAYEQYF.